This T cell receptor beta chain was sequenced during a study of lymphopenia after photon versus proton radiotherapy (dated by TCRdb to about 2019). Background on the whole study: Photon and proton radiation therapy were compared by the study for their immunological effects in patients with gastrointestinal tumors who developed high-grade lymphopenia. The study aimed to characterize how the two radiation modalities differ in their impact on the immune system. The roughly 21 patients in the cohort had gastrointestinal tumors, were treated with either photon or proton therapy, and subsequently developed lymphopenia. Results the study describes overall, beyond this receptor: The survival association was assessed only in patients who died, and better survival with proton therapy was presented by the authors as a possibility rather than a demonstrated result. During treatment, patients who received photon therapy lost naive T cells and TCR diversity and gained effector/memory populations, whereas patients who received proton therapy remained relatively stable. After the lymphocyte count nadir, repertoires from photon-treated patients showed oligoclonal expansion, particularly of CD8+ Temra cells, and this expansion drove the decline in diversity. Across the cohort, among patients who died, a greater drop in TCR diversity after the nadir was inversely correlated with overall survival time.

Library preparation was by the immunoSEQ multiplex PCR assay. Alongside multiparametric flow cytometry, deep sequencing of rearranged TCR beta loci was used to profile the T cell repertoires. TCRdb obtained this table from immuneACCESS and retained in-frame rearrangements with V and J assigned. These tables miss some clones; where compared with another copy, unresolved V genes account for less than half of the shortfall, and the remainder is unexplained. This sample is represented by roughly 30,000 clones; about nine tenths of them were singletons. Of the sample, about 6.6% is held by the ten largest clones. Turning to this clone: The antigen it recognizes is unknown. No clone much larger than this one lies a single base away; base qualities are absent.

CDR1 and CDR2 were assigned from the germline V gene as MDHEN and SYDVKM. Measured from the cysteine to the phenylalanine, the CDR3 is 15 residues long. Only the CDR3 part of the read is kept: 45 bases, read in frame from the first base. Relative to germline, V is missing 6 bases and J is missing 0 bases, with 6 bases of the junction outside any gene match. The TCR originated in a woman between 45 and 65 years old with pancreatic cancer. The V and J genes are TRBV28 and TRBJ2-7; TRBD2 matches 9 bases in the middle. Sequencing was performed on peripheral blood, taken from a patient treated with photon-based radiotherapy. The nucleotide sequence is TGTGCCAGCAGACAGACTAGCGGTGGCTCCTACGAGCAGTACTTC. This is translated as CASRQTSGGSYEQYF.